One and the same sample provided the 12 T cell receptor beta chains below, sequenced in a study of identical twins. One entry per CDR3 protein, called by TCRdb with MiXCR from the 5' RACE reads. The profile shows nearly 900,000 distinct CDR3 sequences, roughly an eighth of them singletons. These records were also assigned to another study, of yellow fever vaccine responses in identical twins.

Sequenced: PBMCs. These receptors were taken from a woman younger than 35 in good health.

This clonotype showed up just a few times. V usage is TRBV10-3 and J usage is TRBJ2-2; D is perhaps TRBD2 (6 bases). V was shortened by 3 bases and J by 6 bases, with 11 bases between the two germline ends. In germline, CDR1 is ENHRY, CDR2 SYGVKD. There are 14 residues in the CDR3. CDR3 nucleotide sequence: TGTGCCATCAGTGACCCGACTAGGTCCGGGGAGCTGTTTTTT. It yields the protein CAISDPTRSGELFF.

This clonotype was counted many times. This sequence joins TRBV5-1 and TRBJ2-7; a possible D gene is TRBD1 (6 bases). V lost 4 bases, J lost 0 bases, and 11 bases lay in between. The CDR3 runs 14 residues. Per the germline V gene, CDR1 is SGHRS and CDR2 is YFSETQ. In nucleotides, the CDR3 is TGCGCCAGCAGCACCCGACAGGACTCCTACGAGCAGTACTTC. Residues: CASSTRQDSYEQYF.

This chain connects TRBV5-1 to TRBJ2-5; 7 bases agree with TRBD2. There are 13 residues in the CDR3. V shed 6 bases and J 4 bases; nucleotides not matched to a gene: 6. Germline V gene sequence: CDR1 SGHRS, CDR2 YFSETQ. The CDR3 nucleotides read TGCGCCAGCACCCGAGGGGAGGGAGAGACCCAGTACTTC. Its translation is CASTRGEGETQYF.

The chain combines TRBV12-3 or TRBV12-4 with TRBJ2-1; 7 bases align to TRBD2. Trimming cost V 1 base and J 4 bases; bases outside gene matches: 7. CDR3 length: 16 amino acids. CDR3 sequence: CASSLGGRAFYNEQFF. The CDR3, as DNA: TGTGCCAGCAGTTTAGGGGGGAGGGCCTTTTACAATGAGCAGTTCTTC.

V and J are TRBV2 and TRBJ2-5; D not resolved. The germline gives CDR1 SNHLY, CDR2 FYNNEI. The length of the CDR3 is 15 residues. V was shortened by 6 bases and J by 5 bases, with 19 bases between the two germline ends. CDR3 sequence: CASSSTRPDEETQYF. As DNA, the CDR3 is TGTGCCAGCAGCAGCACCAGACCGGACGAGGAGACCCAGTACTTC.

The rearrangement joins TRBV5-1 to TRBJ2-1, with D possibly matching TRBD2 (5 bases). V gave up 1 base and J gave up 0 bases, with 14 bases separating them. The germline CDR1 and CDR2 sequences are SGHRS and YFSETQ. This CDR3 comprises 17 residues. Here the CDR3 reads CASSLSFTGDSYNEQFF. The CDR3 DNA is TGCGCCAGCAGCTTGTCCTTTACCGGGGACTCCTACAATGAGCAGTTCTTC.

CDR3 region: CASSLVDSYEQYF. The CDR3 nucleotides read TGTGCCAGCAGCTTGGTGGATTCCTACGAGCAGTACTTC. The rearrangement uses TRBV5-4 and TRBJ2-7; no firm D call. The CDR3 totals 13 residues. With 0 bases removed from V and 1 base from J, the gap between germline ends came to 5 bases. Germline loops: CDR1 SGHNT, CDR2 YYREEE (reference sequence).

This clonotype was observed a handful of times. V is TRBV5-1 and J is TRBJ2-2, with 8 positions matching TRBD2. The CDR3 length is 18 residues. Germline CDR1 is SGHRS and CDR2 is YFSETQ. Trimming took 3 bases from V and 6 from J; bases not matched to a gene: 16. The CDR3 spells CASSSLPGTSGLAGELFF. The DNA for the CDR3 is TGCGCCAGCAGCTCACTTCCCGGGACTAGTGGTCTGGCCGGGGAGCTGTTTTTT. Complete variable domain (other parts from reference TRBV5-1 and TRBJ2-2): KAGVTQTPRYLIKTRGQQVTLSCSPISGHRSVSWYQQTPGQGLQFLFEYFSETQRNKGNFPGRFSGRQFSNSRSEMNVSTLELGDSALYLCASSSLPGTSGLAGELFFGEGSRLTVL.

J is TRBJ2-5 and V is TRBV24-1, with D possibly being TRBD1 or TRBD2 (5 bases each). Germline values: CDR1 KGHDR, CDR2 SFDVKD. CDR3 size: 15 residues. V was clipped by 1 base and J by 1 base, with 9 bases between them. CDR3: CATSDFGGVQETQYF. In DNA, the CDR3 is TGTGCCACCAGTGATTTTGGGGGAGTCCAAGAGACCCAGTACTTC.

This clonotype has more than one count but fewer than ten. V gene TRBV5-5 combines with J gene TRBJ2-1; TRBD1 agrees at 9 bases. Germline trimming cut 3 bases from V and 1 base from J; bases unmatched to any gene: 5. The CDR3 runs 16 residues. Germline V gene lookup returns CDR1 SGHKS and CDR2 YYEKEE (reference sequence). The CDR3 reads CASSSDRGFSYNEQFF. CDR3 nucleotides: TGTGCCAGCAGCTCAGACAGGGGGTTTTCCTACAATGAGCAGTTCTTC. The whole variable domain, filled in from reference TRBV5-5 and TRBJ2-1, reads DAGVTQSPTHLIKTRGQQVTLRCSPISGHKSVSWYQQVLGQGPQFIFQYYEKEERGRGNFPDRFSARQFPNYSSELNVNALLLGDSALYLCASSSDRGFSYNEQFFGPGTRLTVL.

The V gene is TRBV20-1, the J gene TRBJ2-1, with 9 positions matching TRBD2. V trimming: 6 bases; J trimming: 3 bases; junction bases outside the gene matches: 9. There are 15 residues in the CDR3. The germline V gene has CDR1 DFQATT and CDR2 SNEGSKA (reference sequence). In nucleotides, the CDR3 is TGCAGTGCCACGGACGGGACTAGCTACTACAATGAGCAGTTCTTC. Protein sequence: CSATDGTSYYNEQFF.

V and J are TRBV20-1 and TRBJ1-4; D may be TRBD1 (5 bases). The CDR3 extends over 13 amino acids. Germline CDR1 reads DFQATT; CDR2 reads SNEGSKA (reference sequence). Trimming left V 3 bases short and J 2 bases short, with 7 bases between. DNA of the CDR3: TGCAGTGCTAGTTGGGGGACTAATGAAAAACTGTTTTTT. Residues: CSASWGTNEKLFF.